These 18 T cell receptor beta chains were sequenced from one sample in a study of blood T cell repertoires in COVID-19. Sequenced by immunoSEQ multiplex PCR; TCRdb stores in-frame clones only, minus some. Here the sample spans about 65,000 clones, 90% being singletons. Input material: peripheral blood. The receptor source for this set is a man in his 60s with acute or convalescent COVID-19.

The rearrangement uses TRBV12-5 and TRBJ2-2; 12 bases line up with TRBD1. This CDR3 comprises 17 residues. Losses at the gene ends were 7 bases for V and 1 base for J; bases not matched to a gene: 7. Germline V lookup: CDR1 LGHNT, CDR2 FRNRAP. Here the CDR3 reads CASAQGQGALNTGELFF. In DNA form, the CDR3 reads TGTGCTAGTGCCCAGGGACAGGGGGCTCTGAACACCGGGGAGCTGTTTTTT.

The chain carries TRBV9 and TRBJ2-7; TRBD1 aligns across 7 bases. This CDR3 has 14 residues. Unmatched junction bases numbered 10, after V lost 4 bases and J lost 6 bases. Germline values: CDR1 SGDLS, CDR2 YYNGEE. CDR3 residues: CASSPRTGRIEQYF. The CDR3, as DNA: TGTGCCAGCAGCCCGCGGACAGGCCGTATCGAGCAGTACTTC. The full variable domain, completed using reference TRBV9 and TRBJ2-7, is DSGVTQTPKHLITATGQRVTLRCSPRSGDLSVYWYQQSLDQGLQFLIQYYNGEERAKGNILERFSAQQFPDLHSELNLSSLELGDSALYFCASSPRTGRIEQYFGPGTRLTVT.

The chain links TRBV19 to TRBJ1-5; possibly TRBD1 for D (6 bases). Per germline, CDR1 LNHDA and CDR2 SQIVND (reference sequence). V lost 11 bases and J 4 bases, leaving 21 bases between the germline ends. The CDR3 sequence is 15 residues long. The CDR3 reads CASTKKGVGNQPQHF. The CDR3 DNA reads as TGTGCCTCTACTAAGAAGGGGGTAGGGAATCAGCCCCAGCATTTT.

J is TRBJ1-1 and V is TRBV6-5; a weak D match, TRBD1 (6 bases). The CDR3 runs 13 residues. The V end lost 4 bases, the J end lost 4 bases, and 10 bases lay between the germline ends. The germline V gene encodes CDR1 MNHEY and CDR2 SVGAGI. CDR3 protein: CASSFTGSTEAFF. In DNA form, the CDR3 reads TGTGCCAGCAGTTTCACAGGGAGCACTGAAGCTTTCTTT.

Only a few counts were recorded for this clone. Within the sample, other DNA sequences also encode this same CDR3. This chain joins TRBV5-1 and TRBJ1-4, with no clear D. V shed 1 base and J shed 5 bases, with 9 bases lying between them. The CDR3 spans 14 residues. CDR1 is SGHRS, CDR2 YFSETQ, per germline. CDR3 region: CASSLSGSNEKLFF. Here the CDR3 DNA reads TGCGCCAGCAGCTTGTCAGGTTCCAATGAAAAACTGTTTTTT.

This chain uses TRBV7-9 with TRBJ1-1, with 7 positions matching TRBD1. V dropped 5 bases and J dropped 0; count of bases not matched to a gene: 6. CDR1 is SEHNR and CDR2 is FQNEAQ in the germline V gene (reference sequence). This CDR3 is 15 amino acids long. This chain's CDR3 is CASSPADRLNTEAFF. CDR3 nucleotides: TGTGCCAGCAGCCCGGCGGACAGGTTGAACACTGAAGCTTTCTTT.

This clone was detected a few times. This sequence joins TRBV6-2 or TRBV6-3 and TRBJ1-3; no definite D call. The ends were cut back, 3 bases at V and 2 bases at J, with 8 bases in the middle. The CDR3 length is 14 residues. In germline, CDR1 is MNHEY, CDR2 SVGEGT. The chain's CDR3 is CASSYGGTGNTIYF. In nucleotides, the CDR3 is TGTGCCAGCAGTTATGGAGGGACTGGAAACACCATATATTTT.

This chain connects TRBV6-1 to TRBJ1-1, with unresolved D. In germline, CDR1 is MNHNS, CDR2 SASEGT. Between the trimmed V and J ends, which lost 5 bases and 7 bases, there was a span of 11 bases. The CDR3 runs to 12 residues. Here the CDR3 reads CASSYTGYEAFF. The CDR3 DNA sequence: TGTGCCAGCAGTTATACGGGGTATGAAGCTTTCTTT.

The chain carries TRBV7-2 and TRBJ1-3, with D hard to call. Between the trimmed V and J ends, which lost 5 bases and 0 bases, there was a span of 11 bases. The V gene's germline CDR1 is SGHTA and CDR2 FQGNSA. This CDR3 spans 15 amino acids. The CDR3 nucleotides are TGTGCCAGCAGCATCAGAGCGAGCTCTGGAAACACCATATATTTT. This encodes CASSIRASSGNTIYF.

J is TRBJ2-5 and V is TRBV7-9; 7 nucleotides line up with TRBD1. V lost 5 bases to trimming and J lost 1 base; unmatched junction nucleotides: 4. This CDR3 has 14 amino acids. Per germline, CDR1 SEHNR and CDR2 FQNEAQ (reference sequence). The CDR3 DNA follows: TGTGCCAGCAGCATACAGGGGAGCCAAGAGACCCAGTACTTC. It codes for CASSIQGSQETQYF.

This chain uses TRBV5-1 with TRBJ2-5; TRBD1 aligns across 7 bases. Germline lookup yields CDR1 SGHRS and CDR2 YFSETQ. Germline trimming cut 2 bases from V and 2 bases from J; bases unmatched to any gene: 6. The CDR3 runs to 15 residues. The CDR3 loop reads CASSFLPGQQETQYF. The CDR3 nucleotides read TGCGCCAGCAGCTTCCTCCCGGGACAGCAAGAGACCCAGTACTTC.

In DNA form, the CDR3 reads TGTGCCAGCAGCACCCAGGAACCCTATGGCTACACCTTC. This encodes CASSTQEPYGYTF. The rearrangement links TRBV11-1 to TRBJ1-2, with D unclear. The germline CDR1 and CDR2 sequences are SGHAT and FQDESV (reference sequence). The V end lost 5 bases, the J end lost 4 bases, and 11 bases lay between the germline ends. This CDR3 comprises 13 residues.

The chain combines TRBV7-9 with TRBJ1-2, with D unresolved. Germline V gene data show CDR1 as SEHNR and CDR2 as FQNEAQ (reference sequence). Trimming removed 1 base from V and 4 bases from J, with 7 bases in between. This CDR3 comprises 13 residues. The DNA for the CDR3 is TGTGCCAGCAGCTTAGTACAGCCCTATGGCTACACCTTC. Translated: CASSLVQPYGYTF.

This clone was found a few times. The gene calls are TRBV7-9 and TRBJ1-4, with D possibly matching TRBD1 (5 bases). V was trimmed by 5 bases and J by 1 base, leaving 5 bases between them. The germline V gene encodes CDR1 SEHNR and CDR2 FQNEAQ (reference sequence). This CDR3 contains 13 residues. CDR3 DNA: TGTGCCAGCAGCCAGGGAACTAATGAAAAACTGTTTTTT. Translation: CASSQGTNEKLFF. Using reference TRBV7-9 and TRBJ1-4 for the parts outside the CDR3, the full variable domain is DTGVSQNPRHKITKRGQNVTFRCDPISEHNRLYWYRQTLGQGPEFLTYFQNEAQLEKSRLLSDRFSAERPKGSFSTLEIQRTEQGDSAMYLCASSQGTNEKLFFGSGTQLSVL.

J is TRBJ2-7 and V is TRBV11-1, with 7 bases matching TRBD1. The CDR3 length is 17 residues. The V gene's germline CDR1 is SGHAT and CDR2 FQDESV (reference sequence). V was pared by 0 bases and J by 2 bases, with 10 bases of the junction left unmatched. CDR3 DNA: TGTGCCAGCAGCTTAGCGCTGAAGGGACAGTACGCCTACGAGCAGTACTTC. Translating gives CASSLALKGQYAYEQYF. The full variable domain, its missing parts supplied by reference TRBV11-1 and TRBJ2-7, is EAEVAQSPRYKITEKSQAVAFWCDPISGHATLYWYRQILGQGPELLVQFQDESVVDDSQLPKDRFSAERLKGVDSTLKIQPAELGDSAMYLCASSLALKGQYAYEQYFGPGTRLTVT.

This CDR3 is CASSYFGGGPGELFF. CDR3 DNA sequence: TGTGCCAGCAGTTACTTCGGCGGGGGGCCCGGGGAGCTGTTTTTT. The genes are TRBV6-5 and TRBJ2-2, with 8 bases that match TRBD2. V shed 1 base, J shed 6 bases, and the junction held 4 bases outside the gene matches. From germline, CDR1 is MNHEY and CDR2 SVGAGI. The CDR3 consists of 15 residues.

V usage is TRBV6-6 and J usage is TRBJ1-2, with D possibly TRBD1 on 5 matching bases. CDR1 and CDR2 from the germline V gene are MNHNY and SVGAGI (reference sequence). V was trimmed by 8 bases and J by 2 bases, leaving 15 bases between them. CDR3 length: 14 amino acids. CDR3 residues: CASLDRRYNYGYTF. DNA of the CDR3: TGTGCCAGCCTAGACAGACGCTACAACTATGGCTACACCTTC.

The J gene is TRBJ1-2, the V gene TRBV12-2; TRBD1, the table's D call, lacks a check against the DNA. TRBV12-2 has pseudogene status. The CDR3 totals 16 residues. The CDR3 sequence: CASRFDVQGCGYGYTF. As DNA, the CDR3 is TGTGCAAGTCGCTTTGACGTACAGGGGTGTGGGTATGGCTACACCTTC.